Shown below are 14 T cell receptor beta chains from a single sample sequenced in a study of OX40 agonist ivuxolimab in advanced cancers. Sequencing used immunoSEQ multiplex PCR; TCRdb keeps in-frame clones, though not all of them. The sample consists of 78,000 or so clones, around nine tenths of them appearing once. The material was CD4+ or CD8+ T cells sorted from blood, obtained in a trial of the OX40 agonist ivuxolimab. These receptors were taken from an adult with an advanced solid tumor such as melanoma, head and neck, liver or kidney cancer.

This chain links TRBV2 with TRBJ2-7; 13 nucleotides agree with TRBD2. CDR3 length equals 15 residues. CDR1 and CDR2 from the germline V gene are SNHLY and FYNNEI. The junction had 2 bases not matched to a gene; V was cut back by 4 bases and J by 2 bases. CDR3 amino acids: CASSGGLAGTYEQYF. CDR3 bases: TGTGCCAGCAGTGGGGGACTAGCGGGGACCTACGAGCAGTACTTC. The variable domain in full, with the rest retrieved from reference TRBV2 and TRBJ2-7, is EPEVTQTPSHQVTQMGQEVILRCVPISNHLYFYWYRQILGQKVEFLVSFYNNEISEKSEIFDDQFSVERPDGSNFTLKIRSTKLEDSAMYFCASSGGLAGTYEQYFGPGTRLTVT.

CDR3 sequence (DNA): TGTGCCAGCAGTTCGACTGGGGATAGCACAGATACGCAGTATTTT. This translates into CASSSTGDSTDTQYF. The rearrangement uses TRBV6-5 and TRBJ2-3; D is unresolved. This CDR3 comprises 15 residues. With 4 bases removed from V and 0 bases from J, the gap between germline ends came to 11 bases. The V gene's germline CDR1 is MNHEY and CDR2 SVGAGI.

V and J are TRBV6-1 and TRBJ1-6; no reliable D call. From germline, CDR1 is MNHNS and CDR2 SASEGT. Between the trimmed V and J ends, which lost 1 base and 2 bases, there was a span of 18 bases. The CDR3 consists of 19 residues. CDR3 residues: CASSEVGVRDSAYNSPLHF. CDR3 coding DNA: TGTGCCAGCAGTGAAGTCGGTGTTAGGGATTCAGCCTATAATTCACCCCTCCACTTT.

This clone was detected only once. The chain employs TRBV6-5 and TRBJ1-1, with 9 nucleotides matching TRBD1. From germline, CDR1 is MNHEY and CDR2 SVGAGI. With V trimmed by 7 bases and J by 4 bases, 7 bases remained unmatched. The CDR3 extends over 14 amino acids. This CDR3 reads CASIPQGASTEAFF. The CDR3 coding sequence is TGTGCCAGCATCCCACAGGGGGCGAGCACTGAAGCTTTCTTT.

The chain uses TRBV5-1 and TRBJ2-1, with 7 positions matching TRBD2. Germline V gives CDR1 SGHRS, CDR2 YFSETQ. With 0 bases clipped from V and 6 bases from J, the junction kept 6 bases outside the gene matches. The CDR3 totals 15 residues. In nucleotides, the CDR3 is TGCGCCAGCAGCTTGGGACTAGCTTCGGGCAATGAGCAGTTCTTC. Its translation: CASSLGLASGNEQFF.

CDR3 protein: CASSLGIALAEPYEQYF. Here the CDR3 DNA reads TGCGCCAGCAGCCTGGGAATCGCACTAGCGGAACCCTACGAGCAGTACTTC. The chain employs TRBV5-1 and TRBJ2-7; 8 positions match TRBD2. Germline CDR1 is SGHRS and CDR2 is YFSETQ. The CDR3 is 17 residues long. Unmatched junction bases numbered 14, after V lost 4 bases and J lost 2 bases.

This chain links TRBV18 with TRBJ2-2; 9 bases line up with TRBD2. CDR3 length equals 17 residues. CDR1 KGHSH and CDR2 LQKENI come from the germline V gene. The junction had 2 bases not matched to a gene; V was cut back by 0 bases and J by 0 bases. CDR3 nucleotide sequence: TGTGCCAGCTCACCACCAGAGCGGGGGGCGAACACCGGGGAGCTGTTTTTT. Protein sequence: CASSPPERGANTGELFF. The whole variable domain, remainder taken from reference TRBV18 and TRBJ2-2, is NAGVMQNPRHLVRRRGQEARLRCSPMKGHSHVYWYRQLPEEGLKFMVYLQKENIIDESGMPKERFSAEFPKEGPSILRIQQVVRGDSAAYFCASSPPERGANTGELFFGEGSRLTVL.

The genes are TRBV2 and TRBJ2-1; 8 nucleotides line up with TRBD2. Germline trimming cut 10 bases from V and 6 bases from J; bases unmatched to any gene: 14. Germline V gene sequence: CDR1 SNHLY, CDR2 FYNNEI. The CDR3 loop spans 15 amino acids. CDR3 DNA: TGTGCCATCCTCTTCGGGACGGGAGGGGGCAATGAGCAGTTCTTC. Translation: CAILFGTGGGNEQFF.

The chain employs TRBV10-2 and TRBJ1-2, with a tentative D call TRBD1 (6 bases). V was shortened by 2 bases and J by 3 bases, with 10 bases between the two germline ends. CDR1 and CDR2 from the germline V gene are WSHSY and SAAADI. The CDR3 has 14 amino acids. CDR3 residues: CASSEHGGDYGYTF. For the CDR3, the DNA is TGCGCCAGCAGTGAGCACGGGGGCGACTATGGCTACACCTTC.

This clone was recorded only once. The V call is TRBV5-1, the J call TRBJ1-1; D possibly corresponds to TRBD1 (5 bases). The V end lost 7 bases, the J end lost 4 bases, and 14 bases lay between the germline ends. Germline V gives CDR1 SGHRS, CDR2 YFSETQ. There are 13 residues in the CDR3. The CDR3: CASGTRGSTEAFF. The CDR3 region has the DNA TGCGCCAGCGGGACGAGGGGAAGCACTGAAGCTTTCTTT.

V usage is TRBV12-5 and J usage is TRBJ1-5; D may be TRBD1 (5 bases). Germline V gives CDR1 LGHNT, CDR2 FRNRAP. V dropped 7 bases and J dropped 6 bases, with 10 bases sitting between them. CDR3 length equals 12 residues. The CDR3 here is CASAGSGQPQHF. DNA of the CDR3: TGTGCTAGTGCAGGGTCCGGTCAGCCCCAGCATTTT.

The chain carries TRBV5-1 and TRBJ1-6, with D unresolved. V was trimmed by 0 bases and J by 11 bases, leaving 6 bases between them. Germline-derived CDR1 and CDR2 are SGHRS and YFSETQ. The CDR3 spans 12 residues. The chain's CDR3 is CASSLGGTPLHF. DNA of the CDR3: TGCGCCAGCAGCTTGGGAGGTACACCCCTCCACTTT.

The V and J genes are TRBV7-9 and TRBJ1-5; tentative D call: TRBD1 (5 bases). The V gene lost 5 bases and the J gene lost 9 bases, with 17 bases spanning the gap. Germline V gives CDR1 SEHNR, CDR2 FQNEAQ (reference sequence). The CDR3 loop spans 14 amino acids. CDR3 coding DNA: TGTGCCAGCAGCCTCGGGACTCTTCGGACGCCCCAGCATTTT. Translated: CASSLGTLRTPQHF. The whole variable domain, filled in from reference TRBV7-9 and TRBJ1-5, reads DTGVSQNPRHKITKRGQNVTFRCDPISEHNRLYWYRQTLGQGPEFLTYFQNEAQLEKSRLLSDRFSAERPKGSFSTLEIQRTEQGDSAMYLCASSLGTLRTPQHFGDGTRLSIL.

The chain carries TRBV6-5 and TRBJ1-2, with D hard to call. Germline CDR1 and CDR2: MNHEY and SVGAGI. V lost 0 bases to trimming and J lost 2 bases, with 13 bases between them. The CDR3 spans 16 residues. This CDR3 reads CASSYSIPGANYGYTF. CDR3 bases: TGTGCCAGCAGTTACTCGATCCCAGGAGCGAACTATGGCTACACCTTC.